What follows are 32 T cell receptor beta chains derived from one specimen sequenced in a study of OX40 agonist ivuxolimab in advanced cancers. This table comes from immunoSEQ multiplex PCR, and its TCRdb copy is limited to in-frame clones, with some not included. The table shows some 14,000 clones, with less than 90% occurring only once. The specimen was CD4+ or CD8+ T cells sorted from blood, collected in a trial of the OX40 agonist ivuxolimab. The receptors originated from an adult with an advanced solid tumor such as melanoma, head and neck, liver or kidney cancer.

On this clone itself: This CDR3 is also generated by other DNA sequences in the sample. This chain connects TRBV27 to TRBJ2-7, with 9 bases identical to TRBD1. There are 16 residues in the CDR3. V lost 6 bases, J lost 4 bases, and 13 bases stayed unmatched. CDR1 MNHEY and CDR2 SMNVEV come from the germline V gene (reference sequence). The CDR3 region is CASSYIGGQGFYEQYF. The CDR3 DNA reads TGTGCCAGCAGCTACATTGGTGGACAGGGGTTTTACGAGCAGTACTTC.

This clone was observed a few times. The CDR3 DNA is TGTGCCAGCAGCTTAAAAGGAGGGTCCCAGTACCAAGAGACCCAGTACTTC. Its protein is CASSLKGGSQYQETQYF. J is TRBJ2-5 and V is TRBV7-8; weak D call: TRBD2 (6 bases). The CDR3 has 17 residues. Trimming left V 2 bases short and J 0 bases short, with 16 bases between. In germline, CDR1 is SGHVS, CDR2 FQNEAQ.

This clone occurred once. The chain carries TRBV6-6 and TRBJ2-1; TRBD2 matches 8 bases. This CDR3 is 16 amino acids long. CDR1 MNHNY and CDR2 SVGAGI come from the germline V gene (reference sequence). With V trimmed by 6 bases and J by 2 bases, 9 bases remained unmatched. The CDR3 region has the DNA TGTGCCAGCAGACCTACCGGGGGGGGCACCTACAATGAGCAGTTCTTC. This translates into CASRPTGGGTYNEQFF.

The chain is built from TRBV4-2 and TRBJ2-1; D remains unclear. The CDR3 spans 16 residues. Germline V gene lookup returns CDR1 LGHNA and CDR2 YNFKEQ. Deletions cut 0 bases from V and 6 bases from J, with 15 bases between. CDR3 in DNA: TGTGCCAGCAGCCAAGAGTTGGCTAGGGTCAGCAATGAGCAGTTCTTC. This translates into CASSQELARVSNEQFF.

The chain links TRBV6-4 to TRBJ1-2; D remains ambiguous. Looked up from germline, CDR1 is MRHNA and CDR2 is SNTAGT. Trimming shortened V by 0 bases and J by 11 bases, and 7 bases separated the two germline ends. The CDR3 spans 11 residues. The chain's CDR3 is CASSDSRVYTF. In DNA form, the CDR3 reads TGTGCCAGCAGTGACTCGCGGGTATACACCTTC.

The CDR3 loop is CASSHGRGYEQYF. CDR3 coding DNA: TGTGCCAGCAGCCACGGCAGGGGCTACGAGCAGTACTTC. This chain uses TRBV14 with TRBJ2-7; weak D call: TRBD1 (6 bases). This CDR3 region has 13 residues. Germline lookup yields CDR1 SGHDN and CDR2 FVKESK. Trimming removed 3 bases from V and 3 bases from J, with 9 bases in between.

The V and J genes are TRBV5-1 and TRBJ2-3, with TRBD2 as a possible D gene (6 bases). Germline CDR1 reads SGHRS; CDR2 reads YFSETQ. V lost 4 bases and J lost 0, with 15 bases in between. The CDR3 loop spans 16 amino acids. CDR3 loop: CASSLASASSTDTQYF. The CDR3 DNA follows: TGCGCCAGCAGCCTAGCTAGCGCCTCTAGCACAGATACGCAGTATTTT.

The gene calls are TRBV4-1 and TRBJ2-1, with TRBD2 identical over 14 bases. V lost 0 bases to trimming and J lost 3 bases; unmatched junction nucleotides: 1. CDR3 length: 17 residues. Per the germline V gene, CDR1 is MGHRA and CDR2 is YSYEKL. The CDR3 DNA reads TGCGCCAGCAGCCAAGAGGGACTAGCGGGGGTCTACAATGAGCAGTTCTTC. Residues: CASSQEGLAGVYNEQFF.

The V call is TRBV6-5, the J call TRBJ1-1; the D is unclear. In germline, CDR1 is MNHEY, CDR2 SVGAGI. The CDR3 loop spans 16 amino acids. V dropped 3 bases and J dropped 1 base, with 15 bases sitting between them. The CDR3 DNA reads TGTGCCAGCAGTTATGTGAGGACGAGTGAGAACACTGAAGCTTTCTTT. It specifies CASSYVRTSENTEAFF.

CDR3 sequence (DNA): TGTGCCAGCAGCGTAGAAGGGACAGGGGGAAATGGAAACACCATATATTTT. Encoded protein: CASSVEGTGGNGNTIYF. This chain connects TRBV9 to TRBJ1-3; 11 bases line up with TRBD1. V lost 0 bases, J lost 3 bases, and 5 bases stayed unmatched. The germline V gene has CDR1 SGDLS and CDR2 YYNGEE. The CDR3 extends over 17 amino acids.

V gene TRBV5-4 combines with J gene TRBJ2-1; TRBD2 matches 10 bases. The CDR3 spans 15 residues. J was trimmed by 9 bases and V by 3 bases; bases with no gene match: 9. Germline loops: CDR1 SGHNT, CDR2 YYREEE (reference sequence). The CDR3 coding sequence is TGTGCCAGCAGCTCCCGGCTAGCGGGAGAAGGTGAGCAGTTCTTC. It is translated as CASSSRLAGEGEQFF.

The CDR3, as DNA: TGCGCCAGCAGCCCGGGACAGAAGGCCACAGATACGCAGTATTTT. It specifies CASSPGQKATDTQYF. The chain couples TRBV10-2 to TRBJ2-3, with 7 nucleotides matching TRBD1. Trimming removed 6 bases from V and 2 bases from J; junction bases left unmatched: 8. The CDR3 totals 15 residues. CDR1 is WSHSY, CDR2 SAAADI, per germline.

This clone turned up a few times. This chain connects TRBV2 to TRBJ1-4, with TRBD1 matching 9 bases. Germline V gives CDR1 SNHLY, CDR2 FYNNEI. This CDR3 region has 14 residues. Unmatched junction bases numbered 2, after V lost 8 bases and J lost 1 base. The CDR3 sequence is CASQGQGTNEKLFF. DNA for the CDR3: TGTGCCAGCCAGGGACAGGGAACTAATGAAAAACTGTTTTTT.

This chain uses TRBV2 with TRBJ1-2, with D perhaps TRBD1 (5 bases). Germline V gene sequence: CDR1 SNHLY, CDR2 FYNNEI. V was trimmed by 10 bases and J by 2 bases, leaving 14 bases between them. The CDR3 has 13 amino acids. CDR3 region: CAITGLENYGYTF. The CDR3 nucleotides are TGTGCCATCACAGGACTTGAGAACTATGGCTACACCTTC.

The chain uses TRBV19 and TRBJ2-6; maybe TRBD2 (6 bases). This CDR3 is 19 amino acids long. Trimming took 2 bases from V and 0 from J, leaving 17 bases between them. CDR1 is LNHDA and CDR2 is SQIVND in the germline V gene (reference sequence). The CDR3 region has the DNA TGTGCCAGTAGTATATTCCCCCTCGCGGGGAGCTCTGGGGCCAACGTCCTGACTTTC. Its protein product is CASSIFPLAGSSGANVLTF.

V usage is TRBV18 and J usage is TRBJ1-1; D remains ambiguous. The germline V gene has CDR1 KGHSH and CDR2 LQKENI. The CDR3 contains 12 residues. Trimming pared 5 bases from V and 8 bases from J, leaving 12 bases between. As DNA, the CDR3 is TGTGCCAGCTCATCCGGAACTCAAGAAGCTTTCTTT. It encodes CASSSGTQEAFF.

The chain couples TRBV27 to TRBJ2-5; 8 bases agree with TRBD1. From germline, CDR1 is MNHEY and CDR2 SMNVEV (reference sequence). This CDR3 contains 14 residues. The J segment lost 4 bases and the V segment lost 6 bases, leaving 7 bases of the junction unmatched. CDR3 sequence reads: CASSSSGGIETQYF. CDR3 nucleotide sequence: TGTGCCAGCAGCTCCTCAGGGGGCATAGAGACCCAGTACTTC.

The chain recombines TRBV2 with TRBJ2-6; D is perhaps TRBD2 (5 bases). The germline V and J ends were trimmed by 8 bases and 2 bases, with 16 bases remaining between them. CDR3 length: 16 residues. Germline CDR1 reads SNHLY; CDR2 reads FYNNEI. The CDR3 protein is CASGEMGPAGANVLTF. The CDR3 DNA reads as TGTGCCAGCGGGGAGATGGGTCCAGCTGGGGCCAACGTCCTGACTTTC. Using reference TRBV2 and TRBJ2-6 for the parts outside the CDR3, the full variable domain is EPEVTQTPSHQVTQMGQEVILRCVPISNHLYFYWYRQILGQKVEFLVSFYNNEISEKSEIFDDQFSVERPDGSNFTLKIRSTKLEDSAMYFCASGEMGPAGANVLTFGAGSRLTVL.

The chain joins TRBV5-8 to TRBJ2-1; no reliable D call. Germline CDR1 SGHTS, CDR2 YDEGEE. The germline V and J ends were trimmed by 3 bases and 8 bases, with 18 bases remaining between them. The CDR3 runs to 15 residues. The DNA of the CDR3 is TGTGCCAGCAGCTGGGGTCGAACAAATGGGGATGAGCAGTTCTTC. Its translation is CASSWGRTNGDEQFF.

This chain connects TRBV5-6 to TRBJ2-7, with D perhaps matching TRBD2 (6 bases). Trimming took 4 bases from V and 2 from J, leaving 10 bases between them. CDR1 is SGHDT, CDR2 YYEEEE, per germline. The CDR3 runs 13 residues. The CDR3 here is CASSRDFTYEQYF. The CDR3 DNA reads TGTGCCAGCAGCCGGGACTTTACCTACGAGCAGTACTTC. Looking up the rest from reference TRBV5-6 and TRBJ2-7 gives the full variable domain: DAGVTQSPTHLIKTRGQQVTLRCSPKSGHDTVSWYQQALGQGPQFIFQYYEEEERQRGNFPDRFSGHQFPNYSSELNVNALLLGDSALYLCASSRDFTYEQYFGPGTRLTVT.

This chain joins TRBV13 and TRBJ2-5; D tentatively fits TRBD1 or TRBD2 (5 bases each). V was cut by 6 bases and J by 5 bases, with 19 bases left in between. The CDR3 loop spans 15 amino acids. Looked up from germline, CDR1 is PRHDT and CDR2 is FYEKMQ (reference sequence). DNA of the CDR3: TGTGCCAGCAGTGAACCTGCCAGAGGGACGGAGACCCAGTACTTC. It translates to CASSEPARGTETQYF.

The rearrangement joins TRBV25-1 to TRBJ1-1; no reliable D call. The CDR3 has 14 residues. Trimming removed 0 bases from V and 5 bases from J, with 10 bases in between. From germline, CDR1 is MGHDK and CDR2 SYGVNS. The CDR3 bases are TGTGCCAGCAGTGAATATCAGGCCGGGACTGAAGCTTTCTTT. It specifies CASSEYQAGTEAFF.

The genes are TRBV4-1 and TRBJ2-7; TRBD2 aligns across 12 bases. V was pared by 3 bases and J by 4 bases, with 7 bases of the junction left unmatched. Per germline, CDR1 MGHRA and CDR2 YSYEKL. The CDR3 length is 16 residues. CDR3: CASSHLLAGGTYEQYF. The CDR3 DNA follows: TGCGCCAGCAGCCACCTCCTAGCGGGAGGGACTTACGAGCAGTACTTC.

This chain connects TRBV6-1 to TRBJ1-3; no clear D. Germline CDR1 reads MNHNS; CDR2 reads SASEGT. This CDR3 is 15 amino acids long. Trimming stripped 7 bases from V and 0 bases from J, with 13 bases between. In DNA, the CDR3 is TGTGCCAGCATCAGAGGAATGACCTCTGGAAACACCATATATTTT. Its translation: CASIRGMTSGNTIYF.

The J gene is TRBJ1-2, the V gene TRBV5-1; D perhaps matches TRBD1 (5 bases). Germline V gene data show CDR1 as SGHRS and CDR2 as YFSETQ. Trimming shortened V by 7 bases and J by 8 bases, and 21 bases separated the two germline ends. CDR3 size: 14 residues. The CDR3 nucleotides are TGCGCCAGCTATGCAGCCGGAGGGGTGTTCGGCTACACCTTC. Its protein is CASYAAGGVFGYTF. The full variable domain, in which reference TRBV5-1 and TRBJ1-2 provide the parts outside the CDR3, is KAGVTQTPRYLIKTRGQQVTLSCSPISGHRSVSWYQQTPGQGLQFLFEYFSETQRNKGNFPGRFSGRQFSNSRSEMNVSTLELGDSALYLCASYAAGGVFGYTFGSGTRLTVV.

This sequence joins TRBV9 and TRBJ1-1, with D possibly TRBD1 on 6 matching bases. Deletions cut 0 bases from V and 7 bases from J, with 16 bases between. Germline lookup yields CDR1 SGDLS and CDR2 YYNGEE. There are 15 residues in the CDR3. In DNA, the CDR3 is TGTGCCAGCAGCGTAGCAGCACAGGGTTGGGATGAAGCTTTCTTT. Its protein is CASSVAAQGWDEAFF.

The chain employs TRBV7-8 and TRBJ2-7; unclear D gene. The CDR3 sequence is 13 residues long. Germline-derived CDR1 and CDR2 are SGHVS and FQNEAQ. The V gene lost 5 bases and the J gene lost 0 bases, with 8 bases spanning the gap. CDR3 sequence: CASSADFSYEQYF. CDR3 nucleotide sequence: TGTGCCAGCAGCGCTGACTTCTCCTACGAGCAGTACTTC.

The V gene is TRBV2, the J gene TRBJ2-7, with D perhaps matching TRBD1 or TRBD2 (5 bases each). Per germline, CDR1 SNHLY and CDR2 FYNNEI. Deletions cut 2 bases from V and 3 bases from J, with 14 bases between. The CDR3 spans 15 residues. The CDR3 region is CASSEWGSGFYEQYF. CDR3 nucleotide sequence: TGTGCCAGCAGTGAATGGGGGTCGGGATTCTACGAGCAGTACTTC.

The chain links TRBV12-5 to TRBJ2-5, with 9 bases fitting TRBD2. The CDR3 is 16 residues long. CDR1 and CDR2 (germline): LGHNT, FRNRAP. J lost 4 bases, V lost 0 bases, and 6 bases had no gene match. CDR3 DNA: TGTGCTAGTGGTTTGGTATTGGGACTAGCCCCAGAGACCCAGTACTTC. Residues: CASGLVLGLAPETQYF.

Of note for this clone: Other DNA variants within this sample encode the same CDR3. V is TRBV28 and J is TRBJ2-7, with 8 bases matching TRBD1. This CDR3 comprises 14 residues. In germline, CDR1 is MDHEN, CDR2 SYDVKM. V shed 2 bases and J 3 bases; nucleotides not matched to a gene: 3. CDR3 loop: CASSLPGTGYEQYF. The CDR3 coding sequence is TGTGCCAGCAGTTTACCGGGGACAGGCTACGAGCAGTACTTC.

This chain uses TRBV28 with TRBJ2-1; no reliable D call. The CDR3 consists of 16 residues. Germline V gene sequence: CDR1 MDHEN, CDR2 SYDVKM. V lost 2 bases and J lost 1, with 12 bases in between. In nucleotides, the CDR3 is TGTGCCAGCAGTTTACGTTCAGATCGGTCCTACAATGAGCAGTTCTTC. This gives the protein CASSLRSDRSYNEQFF.

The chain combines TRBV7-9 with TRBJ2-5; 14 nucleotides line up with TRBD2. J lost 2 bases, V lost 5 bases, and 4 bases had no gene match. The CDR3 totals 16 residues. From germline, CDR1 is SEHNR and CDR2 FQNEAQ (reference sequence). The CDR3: CASSPWTSGRQETQYF. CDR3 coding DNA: TGTGCCAGCAGCCCCTGGACTAGCGGGAGGCAAGAGACCCAGTACTTC.